This record looks at one T cell receptor (beta chain) sequence and its context. The data are from a study of blood T cell repertoires in COVID-19. V lost 0 bases and J 6 bases, leaving 18 bases between the germline ends. CDR1 and CDR2 from the germline V gene are LNHNV and YYDKDF (reference sequence). This CDR3 spans 17 amino acids. The protocol was immunoSEQ multiplex PCR, while the TCRdb copy is restricted to in-frame clones and leaves out a portion. Of over 200,000 clones listed, roughly 92% are singletons. This receptor was identified in a man in his sixties with COVID-19, enrolled during active disease. Sequenced: peripheral blood. The V gene is TRBV15, the J gene TRBJ1-3; tentatively, D is TRBD1 (6 bases). The CDR3 here is CATSRERTVSTLNTIYF. The CDR3 region has the DNA TGTGCCACCAGCAGAGAAAGGACAGTTTCCACTCTAAACACCATATATTTT.